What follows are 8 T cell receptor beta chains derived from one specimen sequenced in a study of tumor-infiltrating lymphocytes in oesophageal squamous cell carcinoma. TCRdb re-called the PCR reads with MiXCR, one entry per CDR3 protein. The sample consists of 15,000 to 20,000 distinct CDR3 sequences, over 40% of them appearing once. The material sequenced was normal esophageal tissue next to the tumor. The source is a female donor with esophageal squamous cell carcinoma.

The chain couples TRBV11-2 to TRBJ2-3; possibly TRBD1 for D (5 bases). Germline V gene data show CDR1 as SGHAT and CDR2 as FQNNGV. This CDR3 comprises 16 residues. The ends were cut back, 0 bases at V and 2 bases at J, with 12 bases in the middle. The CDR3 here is CASSLESGHFTDTQYF. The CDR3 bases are TGTGCCAGCAGCTTAGAGAGTGGACATTTCACAGATACGCAGTATTTT. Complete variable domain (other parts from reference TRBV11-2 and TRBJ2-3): EAGVAQSPRYKIIEKRQSVAFWCNPISGHATLYWYQQILGQGPKLLIQFQNNGVVDDSQLPKDRFSAERLKGVDSTLKIQPAKLEDSAVYLCASSLESGHFTDTQYFGPGTRLTVL.

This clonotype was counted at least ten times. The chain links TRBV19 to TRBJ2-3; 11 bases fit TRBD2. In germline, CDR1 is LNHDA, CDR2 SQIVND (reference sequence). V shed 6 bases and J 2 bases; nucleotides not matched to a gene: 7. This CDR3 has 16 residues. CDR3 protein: CASRDLAGGLTDTQYF. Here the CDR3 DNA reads TGTGCCAGTAGAGACCTAGCGGGGGGACTCACAGATACGCAGTATTTT.

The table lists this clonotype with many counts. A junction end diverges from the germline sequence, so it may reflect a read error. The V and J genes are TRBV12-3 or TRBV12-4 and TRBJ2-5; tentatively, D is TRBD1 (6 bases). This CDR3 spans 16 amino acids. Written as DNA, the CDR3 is TGTGCCAGCAGTGCCACCGACAGGCCCGATAATTCACCCCTCCACTTC. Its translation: CASSATDRPDNSPLHF.

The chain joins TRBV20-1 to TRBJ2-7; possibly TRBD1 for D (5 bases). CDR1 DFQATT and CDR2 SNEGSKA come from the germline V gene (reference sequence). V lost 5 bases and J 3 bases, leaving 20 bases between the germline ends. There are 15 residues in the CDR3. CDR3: CSALDPRDRFYEQYF. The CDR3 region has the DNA TGCAGTGCTCTAGATCCCCGAGACAGATTCTACGAGCAGTACTTC.

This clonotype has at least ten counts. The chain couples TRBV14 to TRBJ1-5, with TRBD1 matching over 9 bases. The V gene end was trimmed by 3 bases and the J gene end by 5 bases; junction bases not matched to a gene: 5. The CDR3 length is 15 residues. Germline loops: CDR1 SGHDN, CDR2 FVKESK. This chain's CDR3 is CASSHRDRVYQPQHF. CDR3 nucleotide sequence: TGTGCCAGCAGCCACCGGGACAGGGTCTATCAGCCCCAGCATTTT.

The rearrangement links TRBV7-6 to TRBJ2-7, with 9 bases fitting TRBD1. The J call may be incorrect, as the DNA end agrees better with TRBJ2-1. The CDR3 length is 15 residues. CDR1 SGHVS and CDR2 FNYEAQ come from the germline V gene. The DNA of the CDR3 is TGTGCCAGCAGCTCAGGGACAGGGAGCTCCTACGAGCAGTTCTTC. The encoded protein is CASSSGTGSSYEQFF.

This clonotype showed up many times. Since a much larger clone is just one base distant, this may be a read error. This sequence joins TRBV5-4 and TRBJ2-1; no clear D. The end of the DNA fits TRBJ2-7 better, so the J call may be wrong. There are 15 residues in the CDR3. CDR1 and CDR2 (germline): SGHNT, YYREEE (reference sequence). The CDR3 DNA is TGTGCCAGCAGCTTGGACCCGAGCTCCTACAATGAGCAGTACTTC. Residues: CASSLDPSSYNEQYF.

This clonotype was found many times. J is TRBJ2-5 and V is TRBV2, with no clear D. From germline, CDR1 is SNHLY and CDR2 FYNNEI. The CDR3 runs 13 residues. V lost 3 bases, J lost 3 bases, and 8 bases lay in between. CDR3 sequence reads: CASSDDNKETQYF. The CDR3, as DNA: TGTGCCAGCAGTGATGACAATAAAGAGACCCAGTACTTC.